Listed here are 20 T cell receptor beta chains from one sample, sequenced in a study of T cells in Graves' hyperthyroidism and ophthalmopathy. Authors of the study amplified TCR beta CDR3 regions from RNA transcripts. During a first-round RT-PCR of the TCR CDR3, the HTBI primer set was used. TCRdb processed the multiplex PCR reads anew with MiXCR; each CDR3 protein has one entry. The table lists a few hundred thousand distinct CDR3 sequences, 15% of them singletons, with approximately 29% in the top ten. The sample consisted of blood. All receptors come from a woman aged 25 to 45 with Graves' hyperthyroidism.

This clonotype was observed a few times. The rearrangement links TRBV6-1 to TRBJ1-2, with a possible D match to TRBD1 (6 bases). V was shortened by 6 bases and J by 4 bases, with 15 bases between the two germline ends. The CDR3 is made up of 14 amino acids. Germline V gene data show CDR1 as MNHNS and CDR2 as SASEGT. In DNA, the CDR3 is TGTGCCAGCAGCCCCGGACAGCCCCTCTATGGCTACACCTTC. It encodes CASSPGQPLYGYTF.

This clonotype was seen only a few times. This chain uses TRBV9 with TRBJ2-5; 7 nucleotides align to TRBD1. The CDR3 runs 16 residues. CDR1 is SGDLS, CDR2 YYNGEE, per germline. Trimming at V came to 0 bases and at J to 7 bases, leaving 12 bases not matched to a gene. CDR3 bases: TGTGCCAGCAGCGTAGCAGTGAGCAGGGCAGGGGGGACCCAGTACTTC. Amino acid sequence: CASSVAVSRAGGTQYF.

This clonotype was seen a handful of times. The CDR3 here is CASSTKPRPSGRSDTQYF. CDR3 in DNA: TGTGCCAGTAGTACGAAACCCCGGCCTAGCGGGAGATCGGATACGCAGTATTTT. The V and J genes are TRBV19 and TRBJ2-3, with 10 bases identical to TRBD2. V dropped 4 bases and J dropped 6; count of bases not matched to a gene: 16. The CDR3 covers 18 residues. Germline assignment: CDR1 LNHDA and CDR2 SQIVND (reference sequence).

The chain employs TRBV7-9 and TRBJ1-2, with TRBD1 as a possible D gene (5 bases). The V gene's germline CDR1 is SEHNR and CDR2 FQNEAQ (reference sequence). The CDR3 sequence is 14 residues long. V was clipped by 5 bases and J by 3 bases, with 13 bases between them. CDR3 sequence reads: CASSMTGGDYGYTF. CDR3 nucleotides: TGTGCCAGCAGCATGACCGGGGGGGACTATGGCTACACCTTC. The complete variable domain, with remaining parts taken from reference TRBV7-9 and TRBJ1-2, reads DTGVSQNPRHKITKRGQNVTFRCDPISEHNRLYWYRQTLGQGPEFLTYFQNEAQLEKSRLLSDRFSAERPKGSFSTLEIQRTEQGDSAMYLCASSMTGGDYGYTFGSGTRLTVV.

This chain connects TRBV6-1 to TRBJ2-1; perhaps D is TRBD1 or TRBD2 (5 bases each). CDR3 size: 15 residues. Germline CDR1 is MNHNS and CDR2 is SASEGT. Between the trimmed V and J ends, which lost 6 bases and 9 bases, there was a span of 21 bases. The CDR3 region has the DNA TGTGCCAGCAGATCCGGGACCAGCGGACGGAGTGAGCAGTTCTTC. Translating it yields CASRSGTSGRSEQFF.

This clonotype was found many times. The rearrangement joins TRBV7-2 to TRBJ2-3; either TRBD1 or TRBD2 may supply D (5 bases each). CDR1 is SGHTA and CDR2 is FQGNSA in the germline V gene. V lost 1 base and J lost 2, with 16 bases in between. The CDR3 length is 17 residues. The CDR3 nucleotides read TGTGCCAGCAGCTTAGGCCCGGGACGGCGGGTCACAGATACGCAGTATTTT. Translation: CASSLGPGRRVTDTQYF.

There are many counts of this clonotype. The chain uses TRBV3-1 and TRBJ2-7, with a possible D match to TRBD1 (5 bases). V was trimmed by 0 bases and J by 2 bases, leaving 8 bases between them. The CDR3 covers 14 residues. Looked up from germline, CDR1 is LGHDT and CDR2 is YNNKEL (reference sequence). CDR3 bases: TGTGCCAGCAGCCAAGAGGACACCCCCTACGAGCAGTACTTC. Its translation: CASSQEDTPYEQYF.

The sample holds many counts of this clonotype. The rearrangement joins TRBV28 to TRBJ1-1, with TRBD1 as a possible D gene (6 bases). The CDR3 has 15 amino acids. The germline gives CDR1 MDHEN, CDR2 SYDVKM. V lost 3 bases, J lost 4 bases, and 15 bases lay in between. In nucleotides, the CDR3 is TGTGCCAGCAGTTTCTTAGGGGGTTATCCCACTGAAGCTTTCTTT. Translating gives CASSFLGGYPTEAFF.

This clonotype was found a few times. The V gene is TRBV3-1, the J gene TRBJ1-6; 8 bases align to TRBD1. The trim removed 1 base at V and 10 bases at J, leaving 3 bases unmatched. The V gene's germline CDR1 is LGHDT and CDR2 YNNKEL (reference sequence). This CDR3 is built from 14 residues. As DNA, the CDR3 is TGTGCCAGCAGCCAAGCGTCAGGGGGCTCACCCCTCCACTTT. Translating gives CASSQASGGSPLHF.

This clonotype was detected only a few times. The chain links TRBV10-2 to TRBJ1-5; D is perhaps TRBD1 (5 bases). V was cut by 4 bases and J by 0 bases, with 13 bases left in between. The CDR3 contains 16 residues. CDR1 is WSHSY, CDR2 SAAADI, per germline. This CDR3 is CASSVAGDYSNQPQHF. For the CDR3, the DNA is TGCGCCAGCAGTGTAGCGGGGGACTATAGCAATCAGCCCCAGCATTTT.

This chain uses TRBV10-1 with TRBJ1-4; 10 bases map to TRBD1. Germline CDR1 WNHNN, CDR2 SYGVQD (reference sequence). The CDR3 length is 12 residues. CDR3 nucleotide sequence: TGCTCCTTGGACAGGGGGAATGAAAAACTGTTTTTT. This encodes CSLDRGNEKLFF.

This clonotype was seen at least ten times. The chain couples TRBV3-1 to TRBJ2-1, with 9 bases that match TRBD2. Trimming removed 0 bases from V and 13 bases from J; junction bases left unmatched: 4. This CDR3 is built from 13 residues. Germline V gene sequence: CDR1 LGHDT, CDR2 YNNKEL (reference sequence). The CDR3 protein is CASSQDRGGEQFF. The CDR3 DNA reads TGTGCCAGCAGCCAAGATCGCGGGGGGGAACAGTTCTTC.

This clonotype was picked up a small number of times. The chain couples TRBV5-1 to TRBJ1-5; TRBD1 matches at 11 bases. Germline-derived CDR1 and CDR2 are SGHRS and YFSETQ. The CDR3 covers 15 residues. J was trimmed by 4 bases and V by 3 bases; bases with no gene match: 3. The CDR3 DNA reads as TGCGCCAGCAGCTCGGGACAGGGGGAGAATCAGCCCCAGCATTTT. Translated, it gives CASSSGQGENQPQHF.

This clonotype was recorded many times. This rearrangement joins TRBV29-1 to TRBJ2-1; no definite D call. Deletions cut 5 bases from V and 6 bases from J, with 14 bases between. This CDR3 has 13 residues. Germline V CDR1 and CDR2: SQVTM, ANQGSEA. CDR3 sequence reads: CSVSISWGNEQFF. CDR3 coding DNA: TGCAGCGTTTCTATCAGTTGGGGCAATGAGCAGTTCTTC.

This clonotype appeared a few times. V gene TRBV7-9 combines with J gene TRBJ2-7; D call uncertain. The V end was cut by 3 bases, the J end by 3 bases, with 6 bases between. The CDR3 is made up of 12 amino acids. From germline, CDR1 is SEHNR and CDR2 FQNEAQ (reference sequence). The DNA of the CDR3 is TGTGCCAGCAGCTTCAACATCTACGAGCAGTACTTC. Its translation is CASSFNIYEQYF.

CDR3 sequence: CATSPSTGQAAYGYTF. CDR3 nucleotide sequence: TGTGCCACCAGCCCCTCTACGGGACAGGCCGCCTATGGCTACACCTTC. The J gene is TRBJ1-2, the V gene TRBV24-1, with 8 bases aligning to TRBD1. Germline CDR1 and CDR2: KGHDR and SFDVKD. V shed 7 bases, J shed 4 bases, and the junction held 13 bases outside the gene matches. This CDR3 has 16 amino acids.

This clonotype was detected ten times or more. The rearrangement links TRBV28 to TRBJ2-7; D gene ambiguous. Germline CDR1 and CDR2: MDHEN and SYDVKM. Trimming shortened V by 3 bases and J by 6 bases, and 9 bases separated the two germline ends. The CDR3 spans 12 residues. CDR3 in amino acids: CASSLPPGEQYF. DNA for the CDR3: TGTGCCAGCAGTTTGCCCCCGGGCGAGCAGTACTTC. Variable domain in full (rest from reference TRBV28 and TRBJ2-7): DVKVTQSSRYLVKRTGEKVFLECVQDMDHENMFWYRQDPGLGLRLIYFSYDVKMKEKGDIPEGYSVSREKKERFSLILESASTNQTSMYLCASSLPPGEQYFGPGTRLTVT.

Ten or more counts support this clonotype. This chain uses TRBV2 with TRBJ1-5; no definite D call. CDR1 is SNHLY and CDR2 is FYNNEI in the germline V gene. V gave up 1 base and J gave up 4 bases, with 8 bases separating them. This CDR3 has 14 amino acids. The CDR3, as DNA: TGTGCCAGCAGTGAAGACTCCATTAATCAGCCCCAGCATTTT. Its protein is CASSEDSINQPQHF. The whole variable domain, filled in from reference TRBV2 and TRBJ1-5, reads EPEVTQTPSHQVTQMGQEVILRCVPISNHLYFYWYRQILGQKVEFLVSFYNNEISEKSEIFDDQFSVERPDGSNFTLKIRSTKLEDSAMYFCASSEDSINQPQHFGDGTRLSIL.

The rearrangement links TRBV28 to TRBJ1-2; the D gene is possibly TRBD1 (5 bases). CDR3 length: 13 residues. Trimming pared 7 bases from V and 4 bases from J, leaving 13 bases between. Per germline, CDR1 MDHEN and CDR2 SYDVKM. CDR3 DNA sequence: TGTGCCAGCACTGGGACGGCCGTCTATGGCTACACCTTC. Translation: CASTGTAVYGYTF.

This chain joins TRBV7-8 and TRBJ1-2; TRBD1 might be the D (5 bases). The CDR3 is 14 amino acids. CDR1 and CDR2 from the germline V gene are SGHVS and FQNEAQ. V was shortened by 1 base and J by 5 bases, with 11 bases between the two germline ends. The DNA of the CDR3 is TGTGCCAGCAGCTTAGGGTGGGGACCGTATGGCTACACCTTC. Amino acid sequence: CASSLGWGPYGYTF.